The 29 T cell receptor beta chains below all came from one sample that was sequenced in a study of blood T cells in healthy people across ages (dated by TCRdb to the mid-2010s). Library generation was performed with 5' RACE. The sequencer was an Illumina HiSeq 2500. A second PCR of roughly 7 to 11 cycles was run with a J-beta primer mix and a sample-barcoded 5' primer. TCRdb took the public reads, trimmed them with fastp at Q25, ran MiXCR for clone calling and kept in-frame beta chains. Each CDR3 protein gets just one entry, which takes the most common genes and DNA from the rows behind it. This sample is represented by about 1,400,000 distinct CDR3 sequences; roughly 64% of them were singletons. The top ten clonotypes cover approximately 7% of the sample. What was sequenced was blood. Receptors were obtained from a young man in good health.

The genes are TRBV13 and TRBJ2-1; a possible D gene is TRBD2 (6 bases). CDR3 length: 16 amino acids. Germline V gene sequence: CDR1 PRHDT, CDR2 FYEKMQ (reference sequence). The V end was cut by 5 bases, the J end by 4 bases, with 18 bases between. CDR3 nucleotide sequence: TGTGCCAGCAGCCCCATAGCGGCCCAGCCTTACAATGAGCAGTTCTTC. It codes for CASSPIAAQPYNEQFF.

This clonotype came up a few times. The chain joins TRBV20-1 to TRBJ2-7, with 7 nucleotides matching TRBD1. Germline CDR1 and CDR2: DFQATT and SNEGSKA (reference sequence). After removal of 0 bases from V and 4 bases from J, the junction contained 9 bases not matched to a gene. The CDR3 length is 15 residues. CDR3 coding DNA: TGCAGTGCTAGAGATTTTACAGGGGAACAATACGAGCAGTACTTC. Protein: CSARDFTGEQYEQYF.

The DNA for the CDR3 is TGTGCCAGCAGCTCGAAAGCGGGGGTCTACGAGCAGTACTTC. Protein sequence: CASSSKAGVYEQYF. The chain carries TRBV11-2 and TRBJ2-7, with 8 positions matching TRBD2. The CDR3 has 14 residues. Germline V lookup: CDR1 SGHAT, CDR2 FQNNGV. The J segment lost 3 bases and the V segment lost 4 bases, leaving 5 bases of the junction unmatched.

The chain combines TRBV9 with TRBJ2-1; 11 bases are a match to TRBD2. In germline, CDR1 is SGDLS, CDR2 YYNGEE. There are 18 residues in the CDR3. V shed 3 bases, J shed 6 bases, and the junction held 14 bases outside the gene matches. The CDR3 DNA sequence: TGTGCCAGCAGCGCCTCGTCTAGCGGGGGGCCCTCTTCCAATGAGCAGTTCTTC. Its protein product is CASSASSSGGPSSNEQFF.

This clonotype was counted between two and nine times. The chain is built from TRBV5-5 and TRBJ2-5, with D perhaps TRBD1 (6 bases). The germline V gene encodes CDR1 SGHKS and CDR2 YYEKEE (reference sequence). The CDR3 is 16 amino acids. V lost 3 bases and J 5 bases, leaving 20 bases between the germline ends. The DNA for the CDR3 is TGTGCCAGCAGCTCCACCGTCTCAGGGGCGCGGGAGACCCAGTACTTC. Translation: CASSSTVSGARETQYF.

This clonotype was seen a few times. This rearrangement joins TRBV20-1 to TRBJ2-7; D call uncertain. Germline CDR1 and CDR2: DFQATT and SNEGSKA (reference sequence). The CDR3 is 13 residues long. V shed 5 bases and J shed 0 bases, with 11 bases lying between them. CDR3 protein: CSAPDPISYEQYF. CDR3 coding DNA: TGCAGTGCTCCGGACCCGATCTCCTACGAGCAGTACTTC.

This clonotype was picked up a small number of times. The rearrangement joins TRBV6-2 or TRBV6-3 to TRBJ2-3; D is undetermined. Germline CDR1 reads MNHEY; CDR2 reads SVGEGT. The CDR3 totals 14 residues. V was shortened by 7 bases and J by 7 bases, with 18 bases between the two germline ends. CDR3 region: CASKLGGTRYTQYF. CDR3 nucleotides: TGTGCCAGCAAACTCGGCGGTACCAGGTATACGCAGTATTTT.

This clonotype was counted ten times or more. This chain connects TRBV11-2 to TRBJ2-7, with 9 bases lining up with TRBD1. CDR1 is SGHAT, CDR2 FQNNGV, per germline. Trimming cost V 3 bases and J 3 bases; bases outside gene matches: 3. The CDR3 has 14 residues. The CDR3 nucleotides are TGTGCCAGCAGCTTGGGACAGGGTTACTACGAGCAGTACTTC. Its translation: CASSLGQGYYEQYF.

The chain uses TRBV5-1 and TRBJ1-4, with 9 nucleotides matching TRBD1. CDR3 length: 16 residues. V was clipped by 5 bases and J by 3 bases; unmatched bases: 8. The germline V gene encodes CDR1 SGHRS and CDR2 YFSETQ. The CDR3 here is CASSRDRGGSNEKLFF. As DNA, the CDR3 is TGCGCCAGCAGTCGCGACAGGGGGGGGTCTAATGAAAAACTGTTTTTT.

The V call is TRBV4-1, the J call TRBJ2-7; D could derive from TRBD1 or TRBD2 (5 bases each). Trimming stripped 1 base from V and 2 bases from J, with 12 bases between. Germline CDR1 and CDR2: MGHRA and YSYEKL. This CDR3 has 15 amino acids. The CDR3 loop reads CASSQGVPGPYEQYF. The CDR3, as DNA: TGCGCCAGCAGCCAAGGGGTTCCGGGGCCCTACGAGCAGTACTTC.

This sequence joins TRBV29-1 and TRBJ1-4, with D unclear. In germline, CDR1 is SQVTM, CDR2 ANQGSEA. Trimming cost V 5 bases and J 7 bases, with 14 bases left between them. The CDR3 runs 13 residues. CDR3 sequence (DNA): TGCAGCGTTTCTGTGGCCCGCACTGAAAAACTGTTTTTT. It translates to CSVSVARTEKLFF.

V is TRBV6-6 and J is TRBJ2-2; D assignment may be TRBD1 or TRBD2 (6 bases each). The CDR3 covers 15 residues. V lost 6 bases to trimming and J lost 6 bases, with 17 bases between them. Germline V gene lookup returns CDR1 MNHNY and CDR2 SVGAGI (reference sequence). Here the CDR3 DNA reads TGTGCCAGCAGCCACAGGGAGGTGGTGCCCGGGGAGCTGTTTTTT. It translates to CASSHREVVPGELFF.

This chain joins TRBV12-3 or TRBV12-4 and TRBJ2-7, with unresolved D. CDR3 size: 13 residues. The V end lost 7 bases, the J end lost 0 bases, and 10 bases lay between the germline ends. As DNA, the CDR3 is TGTGCCAGCACCCGCAGGCACTCCTACGAGCAGTACTTC. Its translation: CASTRRHSYEQYF.

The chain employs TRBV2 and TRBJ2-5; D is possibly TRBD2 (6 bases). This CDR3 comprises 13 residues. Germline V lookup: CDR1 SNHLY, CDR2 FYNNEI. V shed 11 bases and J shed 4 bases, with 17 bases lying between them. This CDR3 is CAGGVGTGETQYF. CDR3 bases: TGTGCCGGCGGGGTCGGGACGGGAGAGACCCAGTACTTC.

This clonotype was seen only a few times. CDR3: CASSDPDRYQSPLHF. The CDR3 nucleotides are TGTGCCAGCAGCGACCCGGACAGGTATCAATCACCCCTCCACTTT. The chain combines TRBV6-2 or TRBV6-3 with TRBJ1-6; TRBD1 matches at 7 bases. This CDR3 contains 15 residues. The V and J ends lost 6 bases and 10 bases, in that order; junction bases with no gene match: 12. Germline V lookup: CDR1 MNHEY, CDR2 SVGEGT.

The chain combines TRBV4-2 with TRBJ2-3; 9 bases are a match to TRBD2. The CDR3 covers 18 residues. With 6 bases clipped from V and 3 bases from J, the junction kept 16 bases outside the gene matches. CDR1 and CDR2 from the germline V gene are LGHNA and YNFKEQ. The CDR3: CASSPRALAGMITDTQYF. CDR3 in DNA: TGTGCCAGCAGTCCCCGGGCGCTAGCGGGAATGATAACAGATACGCAGTATTTT.

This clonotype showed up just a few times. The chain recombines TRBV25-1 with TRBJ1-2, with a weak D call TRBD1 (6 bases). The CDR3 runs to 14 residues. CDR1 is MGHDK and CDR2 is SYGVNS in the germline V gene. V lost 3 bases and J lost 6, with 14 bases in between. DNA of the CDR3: TGTGCCAGCAGTGAGTCTGGGAAGGGGGATGGCTACACCTTC. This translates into CASSESGKGDGYTF.

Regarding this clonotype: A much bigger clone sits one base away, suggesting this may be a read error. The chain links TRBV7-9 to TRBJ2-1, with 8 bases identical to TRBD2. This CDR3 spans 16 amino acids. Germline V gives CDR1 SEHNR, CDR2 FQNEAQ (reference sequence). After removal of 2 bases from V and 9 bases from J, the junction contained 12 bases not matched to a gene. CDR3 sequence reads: CASSLWPAGGVTEQFF. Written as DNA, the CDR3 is TGTGCCAGCAGCTTATGGCCGGCGGGAGGAGTCACTGAGCAGTTCTTC.

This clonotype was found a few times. CDR3 sequence (DNA): TGTGCCATCAGTGGGGACAGGGCCTCGACTGCGGGGGGAAAAAACATTCAGTACTTC. Its translation: CAISGDRASTAGGKNIQYF. The chain carries TRBV10-3 and TRBJ2-4; a weak D match, TRBD1 (9 bases). Between the trimmed V and J ends, which lost 4 bases and 4 bases, there was a span of 26 bases. The CDR3 contains 19 residues. Germline-derived CDR1 and CDR2 are ENHRY and SYGVKD.

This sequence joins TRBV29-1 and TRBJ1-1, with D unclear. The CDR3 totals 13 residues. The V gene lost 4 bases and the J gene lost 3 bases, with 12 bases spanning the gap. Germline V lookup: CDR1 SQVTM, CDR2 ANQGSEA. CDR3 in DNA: TGCAGCGTTGGGAGGGAACGGGACACTGAAGCTTTCTTT. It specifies CSVGRERDTEAFF.

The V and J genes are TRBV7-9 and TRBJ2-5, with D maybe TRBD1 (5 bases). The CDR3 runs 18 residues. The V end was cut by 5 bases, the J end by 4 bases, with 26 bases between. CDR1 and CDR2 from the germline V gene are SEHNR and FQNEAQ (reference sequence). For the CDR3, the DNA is TGTGCCAGCAGCCATCGATTTCTCCTGGACACACCTCTAGAGACCCAGTACTTC. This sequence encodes CASSHRFLLDTPLETQYF.

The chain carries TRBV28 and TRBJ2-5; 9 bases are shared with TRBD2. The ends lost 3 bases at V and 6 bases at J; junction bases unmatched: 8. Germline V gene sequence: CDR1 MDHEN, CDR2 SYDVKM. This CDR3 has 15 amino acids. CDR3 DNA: TGTGCCAGCAGTTTGAGTCTAGCGGGGCACAAGACCCAGTACTTC. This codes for CASSLSLAGHKTQYF. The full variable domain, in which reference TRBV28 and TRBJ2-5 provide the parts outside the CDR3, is DVKVTQSSRYLVKRTGEKVFLECVQDMDHENMFWYRQDPGLGLRLIYFSYDVKMKEKGDIPEGYSVSREKKERFSLILESASTNQTSMYLCASSLSLAGHKTQYFGPGTRLLVL.

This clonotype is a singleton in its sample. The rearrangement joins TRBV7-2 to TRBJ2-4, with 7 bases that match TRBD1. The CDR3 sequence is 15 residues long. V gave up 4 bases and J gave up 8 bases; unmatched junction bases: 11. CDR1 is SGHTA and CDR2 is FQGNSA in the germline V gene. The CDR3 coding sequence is TGTGCCAGCAGCTCAAACCGGGACAGTCAGTACATTCAGTACTTC. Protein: CASSSNRDSQYIQYF. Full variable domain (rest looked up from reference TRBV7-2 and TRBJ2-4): GAGVSQSPSNKVTEKGKDVELRCDPISGHTALYWYRQSLGQGLEFLIYFQGNSAPDKSGLPSDRFSAERTGGSVSTLTIQRTQQEDSAVYLCASSSNRDSQYIQYFGAGTRLSVL.

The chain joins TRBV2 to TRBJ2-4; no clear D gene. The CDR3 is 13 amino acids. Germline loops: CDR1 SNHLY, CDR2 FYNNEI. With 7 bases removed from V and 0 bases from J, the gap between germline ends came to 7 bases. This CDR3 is CASTALAKNIQYF. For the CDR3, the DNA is TGTGCCAGCACAGCGTTAGCCAAAAACATTCAGTACTTC.

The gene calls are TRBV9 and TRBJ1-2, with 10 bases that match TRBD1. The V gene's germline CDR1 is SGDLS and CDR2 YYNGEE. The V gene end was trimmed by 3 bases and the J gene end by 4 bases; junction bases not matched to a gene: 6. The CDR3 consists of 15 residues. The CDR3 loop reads CASSAGQGVTYGYTF. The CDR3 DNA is TGTGCCAGCAGCGCAGGACAGGGGGTTACCTATGGCTACACCTTC. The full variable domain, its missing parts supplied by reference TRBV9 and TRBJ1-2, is DSGVTQTPKHLITATGQRVTLRCSPRSGDLSVYWYQQSLDQGLQFLIQYYNGEERAKGNILERFSAQQFPDLHSELNLSSLELGDSALYFCASSAGQGVTYGYTFGSGTRLTVV.

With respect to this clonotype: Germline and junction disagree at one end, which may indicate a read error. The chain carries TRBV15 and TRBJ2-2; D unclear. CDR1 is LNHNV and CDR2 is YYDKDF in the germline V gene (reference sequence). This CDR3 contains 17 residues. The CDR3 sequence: CATSRGIGWQNTGELFF. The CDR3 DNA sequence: TGCGCCACCAGCAGAGGAATTGGGTGGCAGAACACCGGGGAGCTGTTTTTT. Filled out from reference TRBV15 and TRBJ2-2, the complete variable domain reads DAMVIQNPRYQVTQFGKPVTLSCSQTLNHNVMYWYQQKSSQAPKLLFHYYDKDFNNEADTPDNFQSRRPNTSFCFLDIRSPGLGDTAMYLCATSRGIGWQNTGELFFGEGSRLTVL.

This chain's CDR3 is CASSFRGGEGQYF. CDR3 coding DNA: TGTGCCAGCAGTTTCCGTGGAGGGGAAGGGCAGTACTTC. V and J are TRBV6-2 or TRBV6-3 and TRBJ2-4; tentatively, D is TRBD2 (6 bases). V lost 4 bases to trimming and J lost 13 bases, with 17 bases between them. The length of the CDR3 is 13 residues. From germline, CDR1 is MNHEY and CDR2 SVGEGT.

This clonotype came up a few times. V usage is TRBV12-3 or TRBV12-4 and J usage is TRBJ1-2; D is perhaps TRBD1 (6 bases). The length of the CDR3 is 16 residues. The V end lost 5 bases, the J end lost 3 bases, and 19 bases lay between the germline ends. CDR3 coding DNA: TGTGCCAGCAGTAATGATGGGACAACAAAAGACTATGGCTACACCTTC. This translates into CASSNDGTTKDYGYTF.

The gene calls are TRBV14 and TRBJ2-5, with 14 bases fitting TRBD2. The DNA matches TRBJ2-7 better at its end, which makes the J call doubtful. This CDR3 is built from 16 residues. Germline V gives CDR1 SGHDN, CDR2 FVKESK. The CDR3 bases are TGTGCCAGCAGCCCTGGGACTAGCGGGAGAAAATACGAGCAGTACTTC. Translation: CASSPGTSGRKYEQYF.